This entry lists 14 T cell receptor beta chains sequenced from one sample in a study of shared clonotypes between healthy human individuals. Clones were read by immunoSEQ multiplex PCR, and TCRdb kept only the in-frame ones, dropping some. The sample includes about 2.2 million clones, roughly 93% of them seen just once. The naive CD8 population came from CD45RO-negative cells selected for CCR7, without terminally differentiated effector memory CD45RA+ cells. Sample: naive CD8+ T cells from PBMCs. The receptors were sampled from a man between 18 and 35 years old in good health. Some clones in this sample may be carry-over from other donors' samples.

The J gene is TRBJ2-3, the V gene TRBV27; no clear D. CDR3 length equals 13 residues. The V and J ends lost 5 bases and 1 base respectively, with 7 bases between them. CDR1 and CDR2 (germline): MNHEY, SMNVEV (reference sequence). CDR3 bases: TGTGCCAGCAGTCACCGGCGCACAGATACGCAGTATTTT. Protein: CASSHRRTDTQYF.

V gene TRBV6-5 combines with J gene TRBJ2-6; TRBD2 is a possible D gene (5 bases). The germline V and J ends were trimmed by 4 bases and 1 base, with 11 bases remaining between them. There are 16 residues in the CDR3. The germline gives CDR1 MNHEY, CDR2 SVGAGI. CDR3 nucleotide sequence: TGTGCCAGCAGTTGGATCTCGGGATCTGGGGCCAACGTCCTGACTTTC. Its protein product is CASSWISGSGANVLTF.

This clone was counted once. The chain joins TRBV30 to TRBJ2-3; D unclear. The CDR3 totals 14 residues. Trimming cost V 8 bases and J 0 bases, with 15 bases left between them. Germline-derived CDR1 and CDR2 are GTSNPN and SVGIG (reference sequence). The DNA of the CDR3 is TGTGCCAGAACTCCCCGGCAGAGCACAGATACGCAGTATTTT. Encoded protein: CARTPRQSTDTQYF.

The rearrangement uses TRBV7-8 and TRBJ1-5, with D possibly matching TRBD1 (5 bases). This CDR3 has 16 amino acids. CDR1 and CDR2 (germline): SGHVS, FQNEAQ. With 5 bases removed from V and 5 bases from J, the gap between germline ends came to 19 bases. This CDR3 is CASSPGWGRSDQPQHF. The CDR3 DNA follows: TGTGCCAGCAGCCCAGGTTGGGGCCGCAGCGATCAGCCCCAGCATTTT.

Points on this clone: In the same sample, other DNA sequences code for this CDR3. The chain has TRBV19 and TRBJ1-1; D is uncertain. Germline loops: CDR1 LNHDA, CDR2 SQIVND (reference sequence). The germline V and J ends were trimmed by 8 bases and 5 bases, with 6 bases remaining between them. The CDR3 covers 10 residues. The CDR3 protein is CASRGTEAFF. Here the CDR3 DNA reads TGTGCCAGTCGGGGAACTGAAGCTTTCTTT. The whole variable domain, remainder taken from reference TRBV19 and TRBJ1-1, is DGGITQSPKYLFRKEGQNVTLSCEQNLNHDAMYWYRQDPGQGLRLIYYSQIVNDFQKGDIAEGYSVSREKKESFPLTVTSAQKNPTAFYLCASRGTEAFFGQGTRLTVV.

The CDR3 DNA reads as TGTGCCATCGGGCCCGTGGACTACGAGCAGTACTTC. Residues: CAIGPVDYEQYF. The V call is TRBV10-3, the J call TRBJ2-7, with unresolved D. Germline CDR1 and CDR2: ENHRY and SYGVKD. V was cut by 8 bases and J by 3 bases, with 11 bases left in between. This CDR3 has 12 residues.

This chain links TRBV11-2 with TRBJ2-7; D is uncertain. This CDR3 comprises 15 residues. Germline V lookup: CDR1 SGHAT, CDR2 FQNNGV. Trimming removed 0 bases from V and 0 bases from J, with 9 bases in between. Written as DNA, the CDR3 is TGTGCCAGCAGCTTAGACCCACCGCCCTCCTACGAGCAGTACTTC. It is translated as CASSLDPPPSYEQYF.

This sequence joins TRBV30 and TRBJ2-7; D possibly matches TRBD1 or TRBD2 (5 bases each). This CDR3 region has 14 residues. CDR1 is GTSNPN, CDR2 SVGIG, per germline (reference sequence). Trimming took 2 bases from V and 2 from J, leaving 13 bases between them. This CDR3 is CAWSLRGPPYEQYF. In nucleotides, the CDR3 is TGTGCCTGGAGTCTGAGGGGCCCTCCCTACGAGCAGTACTTC.

J is TRBJ2-6 and V is TRBV9; D gene uncertain. V was cut by 1 base and J by 0 bases, with 8 bases left in between. CDR1 is SGDLS and CDR2 is YYNGEE in the germline V gene. The CDR3 length is 16 residues. This CDR3 is CASSVSSSSGANVLTF. CDR3 nucleotide sequence: TGTGCCAGCAGCGTATCCAGCAGCTCTGGGGCCAACGTCCTGACTTTC. The complete variable domain, with remaining parts taken from reference TRBV9 and TRBJ2-6, reads DSGVTQTPKHLITATGQRVTLRCSPRSGDLSVYWYQQSLDQGLQFLIQYYNGEERAKGNILERFSAQQFPDLHSELNLSSLELGDSALYFCASSVSSSSGANVLTFGAGSRLTVL.

The rearrangement uses TRBV7-9 and TRBJ1-1; a possible D gene is TRBD1 (5 bases). With 1 base removed from V and 1 base from J, the gap between germline ends came to 13 bases. The CDR3 covers 16 residues. The germline CDR1 and CDR2 sequences are SEHNR and FQNEAQ (reference sequence). CDR3 loop: CASSLGEGPRNTEAFF. The CDR3 DNA is TGTGCCAGCAGCTTAGGCGAGGGGCCTAGGAACACTGAAGCTTTCTTT.

V gene TRBV6-1 combines with J gene TRBJ2-7; 7 bases agree with TRBD1. CDR1 and CDR2 (germline): MNHNS, SASEGT. The ends lost 2 bases at V and 3 bases at J; junction bases unmatched: 7. The CDR3 spans 15 residues. CDR3 DNA sequence: TGTGCCAGCAGTGAATCGCTAGGGGACAGCTACGAGCAGTACTTC. Translated: CASSESLGDSYEQYF.

This clone was seen once. The J gene is TRBJ2-7, the V gene TRBV27; D possibly matches TRBD1 or TRBD2 (5 bases each). V was pared by 6 bases and J by 4 bases, with 19 bases between. This CDR3 has 15 amino acids. The germline V gene has CDR1 MNHEY and CDR2 SMNVEV (reference sequence). The CDR3 sequence: CASSPRDGSLYEQYF. CDR3 bases: TGTGCCAGCAGCCCCCGGGACGGCAGTTTATACGAGCAGTACTTC.

Here the CDR3 DNA reads TGTGCCATCAGTCCCGGGCTAGCGGGAATAGGAAATGAGCAGTTCTTC. Its protein is CAISPGLAGIGNEQFF. This chain joins TRBV10-3 and TRBJ2-1, with TRBD2 identical over 9 bases. J lost 7 bases, V lost 5 bases, and 12 bases had no gene match. CDR1 ENHRY and CDR2 SYGVKD come from the germline V gene. The CDR3 has 16 residues.

The gene calls are TRBV5-1 and TRBJ2-1, with D tentatively TRBD2 (6 bases). Germline-derived CDR1 and CDR2 are SGHRS and YFSETQ. The V and J ends lost 0 bases and 6 bases respectively, with 10 bases between them. The length of the CDR3 is 14 residues. The CDR3 coding sequence is TGCGCCAGCAGCTTGGACCCCGGGGGCAATGAGCAGTTCTTC. Residues: CASSLDPGGNEQFF.